This entry concerns a single TCR beta chain. Trimming pared 5 bases from V and 5 bases from J, leaving 9 bases between. The germline V gene encodes CDR1 SNHLY and CDR2 FYNNEI. This CDR3 is built from 12 residues. The data derive from a study of blood T cell repertoires in COVID-19. Study at large: Samples representing acute and convalescent COVID-19 were sourced from the United States, Italy and Spain. PBMCs, B-cell-depleted T cells, or T cells were the source of the cDNA or gDNA that made up the material.

Assay: immunoSEQ multiplex PCR; the TCRdb copy retains only in-frame clones and omits some. The data show approximately 310,000 clones, about nine tenths seen once. This TCR came from a man aged 50-59 years with active or convalescent COVID-19. J is TRBJ2-5 and V is TRBV2, with no clear D. The sample consisted of peripheral blood. CDR3 nucleotides: TGTGCCAGCAGTCCTCTTCGGGAGACCCAGTACTTC. Translated, it gives CASSPLRETQYF.